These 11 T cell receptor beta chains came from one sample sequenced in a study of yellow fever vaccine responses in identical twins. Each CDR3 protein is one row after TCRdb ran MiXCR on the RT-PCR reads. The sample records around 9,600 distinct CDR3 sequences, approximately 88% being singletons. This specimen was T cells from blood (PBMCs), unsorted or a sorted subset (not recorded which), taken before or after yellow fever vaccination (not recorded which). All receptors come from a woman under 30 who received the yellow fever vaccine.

In DNA, the CDR3 is TGTGCCAGCAGCCTAAGGCTCTTAGCGACCACAGATACGCAGTATTTT. This codes for CASSLRLLATTDTQYF. The V and J genes are TRBV11-1 and TRBJ2-3; maybe TRBD2 (5 bases). The germline gives CDR1 SGHAT, CDR2 FQDESV (reference sequence). This CDR3 contains 16 residues. Trimming removed 5 bases at V and 2 bases at J, with 17 bases between.

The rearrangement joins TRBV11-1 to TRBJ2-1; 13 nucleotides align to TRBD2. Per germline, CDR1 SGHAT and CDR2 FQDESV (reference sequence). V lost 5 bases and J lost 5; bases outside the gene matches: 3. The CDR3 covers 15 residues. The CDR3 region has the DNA TGTGCCAGCAGCCGACTAGCGGGAGGTAACAATGAGCAGTTCTTC. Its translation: CASSRLAGGNNEQFF.

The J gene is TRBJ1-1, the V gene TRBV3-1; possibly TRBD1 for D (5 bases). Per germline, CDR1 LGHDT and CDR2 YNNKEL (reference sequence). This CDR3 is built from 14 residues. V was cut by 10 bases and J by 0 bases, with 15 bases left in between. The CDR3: CATKGETVNTEAFF. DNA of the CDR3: TGTGCCACAAAAGGAGAGACAGTGAACACTGAAGCTTTCTTT.

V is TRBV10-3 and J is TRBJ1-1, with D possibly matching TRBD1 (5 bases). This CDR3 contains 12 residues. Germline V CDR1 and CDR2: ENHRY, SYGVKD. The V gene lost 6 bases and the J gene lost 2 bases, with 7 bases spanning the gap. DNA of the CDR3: TGTGCCATCAGGCGGACAAACACTGAAGCTTTCTTT. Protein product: CAIRRTNTEAFF.

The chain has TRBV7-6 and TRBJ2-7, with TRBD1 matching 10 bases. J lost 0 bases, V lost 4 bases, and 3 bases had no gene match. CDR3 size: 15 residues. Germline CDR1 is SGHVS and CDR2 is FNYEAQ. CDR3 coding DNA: TGTGCCAGCAGCTCCGGGACAGGGGCCTCCTACGAGCAGTACTTC. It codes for CASSSGTGASYEQYF.

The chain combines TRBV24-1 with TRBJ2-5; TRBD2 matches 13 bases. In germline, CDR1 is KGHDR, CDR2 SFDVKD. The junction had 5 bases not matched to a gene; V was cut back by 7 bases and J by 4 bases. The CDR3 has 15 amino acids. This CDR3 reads CATSTSGGAVETQYF. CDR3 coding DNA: TGTGCCACCAGCACTAGCGGGGGGGCCGTAGAGACCCAGTACTTC.

The CDR3 protein is CASSRNGETQYF. The CDR3 DNA reads TGTGCCAGCAGCCGAAACGGGGAGACCCAGTACTTC. The chain employs TRBV3-1 and TRBJ2-5; D is undetermined. The CDR3 totals 12 residues. V was trimmed by 4 bases and J by 5 bases, leaving 8 bases between them. The germline V gene has CDR1 LGHDT and CDR2 YNNKEL (reference sequence).

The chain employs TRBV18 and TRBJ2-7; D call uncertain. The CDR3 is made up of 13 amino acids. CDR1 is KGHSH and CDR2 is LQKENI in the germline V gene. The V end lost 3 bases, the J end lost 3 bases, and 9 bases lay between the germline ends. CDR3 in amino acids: CASSPGIIYEQYV. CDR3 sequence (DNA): TGTGCCAGCTCACCGGGGATAATCTACGAGCAGTACGTC.

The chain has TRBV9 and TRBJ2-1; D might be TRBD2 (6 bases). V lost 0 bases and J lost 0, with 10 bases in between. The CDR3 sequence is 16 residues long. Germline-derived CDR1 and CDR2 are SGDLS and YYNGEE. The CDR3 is CASSVERGYSYNEQFF. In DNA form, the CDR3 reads TGTGCCAGCAGCGTAGAACGGGGGTACTCCTACAATGAGCAGTTCTTC.

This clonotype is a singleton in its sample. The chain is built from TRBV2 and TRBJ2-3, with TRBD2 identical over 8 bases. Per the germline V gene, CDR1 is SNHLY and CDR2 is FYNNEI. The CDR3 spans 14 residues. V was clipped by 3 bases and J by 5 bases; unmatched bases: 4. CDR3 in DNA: TGTGCCAGCAGTGACGGACTAGCTAGAGATACGCAGTATTTT. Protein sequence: CASSDGLARDTQYF.

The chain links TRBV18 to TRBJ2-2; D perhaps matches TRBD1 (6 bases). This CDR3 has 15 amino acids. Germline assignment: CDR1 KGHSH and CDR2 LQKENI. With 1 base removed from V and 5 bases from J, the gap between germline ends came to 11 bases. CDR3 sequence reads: CASSPHSQGTGELFF. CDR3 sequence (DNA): TGTGCCAGCTCACCACATTCCCAGGGGACCGGGGAGCTGTTTTTT.